This TCR beta chain appears in the sequencing data of a study of blood T cell repertoires in COVID-19. On the study more broadly: Both acute and convalescent COVID-19 samples were obtained from the United States, Italy and Spain. The analysed material was cDNA or gDNA that came from T cells, B-cell-depleted T cells, or PBMCs.

In the original workflow: The assay estimated nucleated cells by amplifying reference gene primers. The assay was immunoSEQ multiplex PCR, and TCRdb's table has in-frame clones only and misses some. The V and J calls and clone size are taken from that table; D and trimming were inferred from the DNA. The profile shows under 250,000 clones, 84% of them singletons. The sequenced sample was peripheral blood. This sequence was found in a man in his forties or fifties with acute or convalescent COVID-19.

The CDR3 region is CASSPLDSFNQPQHF. The CDR3 DNA reads as TGTGCCAGCTCACCACTCGACAGCTTCAATCAGCCCCAGCATTTT. The chain joins TRBV18 to TRBJ1-5, with D tentatively TRBD1 (5 bases). The length of the CDR3 is 15 residues. Trimming took off 1 base at V and 3 bases at J, with 10 bases between the two ends. Germline lookup yields CDR1 KGHSH and CDR2 LQKENI. Combining the CDR3 with reference TRBV18 and TRBJ1-5 gives the whole variable domain NAGVMQNPRHLVRRRGQEARLRCSPMKGHSHVYWYRQLPEEGLKFMVYLQKENIIDESGMPKERFSAEFPKEGPSILRIQQVVRGDSAAYFCASSPLDSFNQPQHFGDGTRLSIL.